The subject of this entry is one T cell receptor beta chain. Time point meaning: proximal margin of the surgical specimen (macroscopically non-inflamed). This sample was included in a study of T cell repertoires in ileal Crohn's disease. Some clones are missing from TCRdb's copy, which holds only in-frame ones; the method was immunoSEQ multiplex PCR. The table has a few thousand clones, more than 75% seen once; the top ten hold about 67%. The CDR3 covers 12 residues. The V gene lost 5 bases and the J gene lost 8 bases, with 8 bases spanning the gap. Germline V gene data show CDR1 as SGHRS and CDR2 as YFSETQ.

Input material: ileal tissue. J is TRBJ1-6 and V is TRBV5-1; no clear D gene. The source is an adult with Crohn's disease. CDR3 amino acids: CASRHRDSPLHF. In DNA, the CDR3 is TGCGCCAGCAGGCATAGGGATTCACCCCTCCACTTT.